The 6 T cell receptor beta chains below come from one sample, sequenced in a study of T cells in localized non-small cell lung cancer. Measured with immunoSEQ multiplex PCR; TCRdb has only the in-frame clones, and not every one. This table holds roughly 40,000 clones, approximately 80% found once. The sequenced sample was peripheral blood mononuclear cells, obtained before any cancer treatment. The receptors here all came from a male donor aged 60 or over with stage II lung adenocarcinoma.

Here the CDR3 DNA reads TGCGCCAGCAGCCAAGATCTCGCCGGGAGTCAGCCCCAGCATTTT. Translation: CASSQDLAGSQPQHF. The chain carries TRBV4-1 and TRBJ1-5; no clear D gene. The CDR3 covers 15 residues. V was pared by 0 bases and J by 6 bases, with 12 bases between. CDR1 is MGHRA, CDR2 YSYEKL, per germline.

The chain couples TRBV28 to TRBJ1-2; D might be TRBD1 (6 bases). The CDR3 covers 14 residues. The germline V gene encodes CDR1 MDHEN and CDR2 SYDVKM. V lost 4 bases and J 2 bases, leaving 11 bases between the germline ends. The CDR3, as DNA: TGTGCCAGCAGTTGGACAGCCTTAAACTATGGCTACACCTTC. Its protein product is CASSWTALNYGYTF.

The CDR3 protein is CASSLRGTGLDEQYF. The DNA of the CDR3 is TGCGCCAGCAGCTTACGGGGGACAGGGCTCGACGAGCAGTACTTC. The chain combines TRBV5-1 with TRBJ2-7; 9 bases map to TRBD1. Looked up from germline, CDR1 is SGHRS and CDR2 is YFSETQ. The CDR3 consists of 15 residues. Trimming took 2 bases from V and 5 from J; bases not matched to a gene: 8.

Concerning this clone itself: The junction departs from germline at one end; a sequencing error may be responsible. This chain links TRBV25-1 with TRBJ1-2, with TRBD1 matching 8 bases. The CDR3 runs to 15 residues. Germline values: CDR1 MGHDK, CDR2 SYGVNS. As DNA, the CDR3 is TGTGCCAGCAGTGAGCCTCAGGGGGCTAAGTATGGCTACACCTTC. Its translation is CASSEPQGAKYGYTF.

CDR3 sequence reads: CASSQVSGRANDEQFF. CDR3 sequence (DNA): TGTGCCAGCAGCCAAGTTAGCGGGAGGGCCAACGATGAGCAGTTCTTC. The chain has TRBV4-2 and TRBJ2-1, with 11 bases aligning to TRBD2. This CDR3 is built from 16 residues. Germline CDR1 and CDR2: LGHNA and YNFKEQ. The V and J ends lost 1 base and 8 bases, in that order; junction bases with no gene match: 7.

The rearrangement uses TRBV6-1 and TRBJ2-7; 7 positions match TRBD2. This CDR3 has 12 residues. Losses at the gene ends were 8 bases for V and 5 bases for J; bases not matched to a gene: 6. Looked up from germline, CDR1 is MNHNS and CDR2 is SASEGT. DNA of the CDR3: TGTGCCAGCGGACGGGAGGCAGACGAGCAGTACTTC. Residues: CASGREADEQYF.